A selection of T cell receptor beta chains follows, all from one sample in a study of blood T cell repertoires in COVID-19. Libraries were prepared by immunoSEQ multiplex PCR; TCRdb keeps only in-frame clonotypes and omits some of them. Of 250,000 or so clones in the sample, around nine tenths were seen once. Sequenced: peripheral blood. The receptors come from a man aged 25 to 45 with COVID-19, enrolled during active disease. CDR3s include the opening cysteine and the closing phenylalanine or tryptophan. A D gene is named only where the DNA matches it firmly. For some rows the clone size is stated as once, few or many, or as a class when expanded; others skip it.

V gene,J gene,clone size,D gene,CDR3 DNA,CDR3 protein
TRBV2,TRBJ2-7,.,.,TGTGCCAGCGGCAGGTCCCCCTACGAGCAGTACTTC,CASGRSPYEQYF
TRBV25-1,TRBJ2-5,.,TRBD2,TGTGCCAGCAGTGAATACGGTAGCGGGGAGGGGGAGACCCAGTACTTC,CASSEYGSGEGETQYF
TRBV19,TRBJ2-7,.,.,TGTGCCAGTAGTCCCCAGACAGAGTTCCCCTACGAGCAGTACTTC,CASSPQTEFPYEQYF
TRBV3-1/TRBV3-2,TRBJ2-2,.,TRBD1,TGTGCCAGCAGGCGTAGGGGACAGGGAAACACCGGGGAGCTGTTTTTT,CASRRRGQGNTGELFF
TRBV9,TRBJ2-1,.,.,TGTGCCAGCAGCATAACATGGGACTCCCAACCCCCAAATGAGCAGTTCTTC,CASSITWDSQPPNEQFF
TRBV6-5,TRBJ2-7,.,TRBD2,TGTGCCAGCAGTTACTCGGGGGGGATAGGGTACGAGCAGTACTTC,CASSYSGGIGYEQYF
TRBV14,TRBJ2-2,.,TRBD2,TGTGCCAGCAGCGGCGGGACTAGCGGTTATAACACCGGGGAGCTGTTTTTT,CASSGGTSGYNTGELFF
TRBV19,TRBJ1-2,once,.,TGTGCCAGTAGTCTCCGGTCCTATGGCTACACCTTC,CASSLRSYGYTF
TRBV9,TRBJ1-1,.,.,TGTGCCAGCAGCCCGTGGCGGCAGACGAACACTGAAGCTTTCTTT,CASSPWRQTNTEAFF
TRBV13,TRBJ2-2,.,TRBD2,TGTGCCAGCAGCCTCCCCTATAGCGGGGCGAACACCGGGGAGCTGTTTTTT,CASSLPYSGANTGELFF
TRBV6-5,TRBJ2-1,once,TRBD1,TGTGCCAGCAGCTCCGACAGGGACTCCTACAATGAGCAGTTCTTC,CASSSDRDSYNEQFF
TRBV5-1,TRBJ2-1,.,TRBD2,TGCGCCAGCAGCTGGGGAACTAGCGGGGACTACAATGAGCAGTTCTTC,CASSWGTSGDYNEQFF
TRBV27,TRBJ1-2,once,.,TGTGCCAGCAGCGGAGGGTTAGGCTACACCTTC,CASSGGLGYTF
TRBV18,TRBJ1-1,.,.,TGTGCCAGCTCACCACCCAGGGGCGCGATGAACACTGAAGCTTTCTTT,CASSPPRGAMNTEAFF
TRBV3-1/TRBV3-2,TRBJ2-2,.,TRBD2,TGTGCCAGCAGTCCCCCGGGGGGGCTAATTTTTAACACCGGGGAGCTGTTTTTT,CASSPPGGLIFNTGELFF
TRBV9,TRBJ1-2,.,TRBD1,TGTGCCAGCAGCCCAGGACAGGGGTTAGGCTACACCTTC,CASSPGQGLGYTF
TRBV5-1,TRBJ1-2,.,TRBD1,TGCGCCAGCAGCTTGGGGGGGCGGGCGGACAGGGCCTATGGCTACACCTTC,CASSLGGRADRAYGYTF